This is a list of T cell receptor beta chains from one sample in a study of T cell responses to AZD1222 COVID-19 vaccine. Profiled with immunoSEQ multiplex PCR; TCRdb holds only in-frame clones, not every one. The table shows approximately 92,000 clones, with roughly 88% occurring only once. The material was peripheral blood, obtained on day 0 of AZD1222 vaccination. The receptors derive from an adult in good health. Each CDR3 is given with its conserved first and last residue. A D gene is named only where the DNA matches it firmly. Some rows have no size entry. The others give once, few or many, or a class for an expanded clone.

clone size: .; V gene: TRBV6-5; J gene: TRBJ1-2; D gene: .; CDR3 protein: CASMENMSAGYTF; CDR3 DNA: TGTGCCAGCATGGAGAATATGTCGGCTGGCTACACCTTC
clone size: .; V gene: TRBV3-1/TRBV3-2; J gene: TRBJ1-2; D gene: TRBD1; CDR3 protein: CASSQERQGVGYTF; CDR3 DNA: TGTGCCAGCAGCCAAGAACGGCAGGGGGTGGGCTACACCTTC
clone size: .; V gene: TRBV7-6; J gene: TRBJ2-2; D gene: TRBD1; CDR3 protein: CASSTLQGALDTGELFF; CDR3 DNA: TGTGCCAGCAGCACTCTACAGGGGGCGTTGGACACCGGGGAGCTGTTTTTT
clone size: .; V gene: TRBV5-4; J gene: TRBJ1-1; D gene: .; CDR3 protein: CASSFWEGTEAFF; CDR3 DNA: TGTGCCAGCAGCTTTTGGGAAGGCACTGAAGCTTTCTTT
clone size: few; V gene: TRBV19; J gene: TRBJ1-1; D gene: TRBD1; CDR3 protein: CASSIRTGRMNTEAFF; CDR3 DNA: TGTGCCAGTAGTATCCGGACAGGGAGAATGAACACTGAAGCTTTCTTT
clone size: .; V gene: TRBV7-3; J gene: TRBJ1-3; D gene: .; CDR3 protein: CASSPGSGNTIYF; CDR3 DNA: TGTGCCAGCAGCCCGGGTTCGGGAAACACCATATATTTT
clone size: .; V gene: TRBV6-5; J gene: TRBJ1-4; D gene: .; CDR3 protein: CASSPGATNEKLFF; CDR3 DNA: TGTGCCAGCAGCCCCGGGGCCACTAATGAAAAACTGTTTTTT
clone size: .; V gene: TRBV5-1; J gene: TRBJ2-1; D gene: .; CDR3 protein: CASSDRGTGEWHEQFF; CDR3 DNA: TGCGCCAGCAGCGACCGCGGGACGGGGGAGTGGCATGAGCAGTTCTTC
clone size: .; V gene: TRBV6-2/TRBV6-3; J gene: TRBJ2-5; D gene: .; CDR3 protein: CASSRDLRETQYF; CDR3 DNA: TGTGCCAGCAGTCGGGACCTGAGGGAGACCCAGTACTTC
clone size: .; V gene: TRBV27; J gene: TRBJ2-2; D gene: TRBD2; CDR3 protein: CASSFGGATGELFF; CDR3 DNA: TGTGCCAGCAGTTTCGGGGGGGCGACCGGGGAGCTGTTTTTT
clone size: .; V gene: TRBV12-3/TRBV12-4; J gene: TRBJ2-7; D gene: .; CDR3 protein: CASSLRGNEQYF; CDR3 DNA: TGTGCCAGCAGTCTCAGGGGCAACGAGCAGTACTTC
clone size: once; V gene: TRBV6-5; J gene: TRBJ1-6; D gene: .; CDR3 protein: CASRYIRAGGSPLHF; CDR3 DNA: TGTGCCAGCAGATACATTCGGGCGGGGGGTTCACCCCTCCACTTT
clone size: .; V gene: TRBV27; J gene: TRBJ2-1; D gene: .; CDR3 protein: CASSNRGRTNNEQFF; CDR3 DNA: TGTGCCAGCAGCAACCGAGGTCGGACCAACAATGAGCAGTTCTTC
clone size: .; V gene: TRBV4-3; J gene: TRBJ2-1; D gene: .; CDR3 protein: CASSQDLPLANRNEQFF; CDR3 DNA: TGCGCCAGCAGCCAAGATCTCCCCCTAGCGAATAGGAATGAGCAGTTCTTC
clone size: .; V gene: TRBV10-3; J gene: TRBJ1-1; D gene: .; CDR3 protein: CAISEYERTEAFF; CDR3 DNA: TGTGCCATCAGTGAGTACGAGAGGACTGAAGCTTTCTTT
clone size: .; V gene: TRBV27; J gene: TRBJ2-2; D gene: .; CDR3 protein: CASSPTGNTGELFF; CDR3 DNA: TGTGCCAGCAGTCCGACAGGAAACACCGGGGAGCTGTTTTTT
clone size: .; V gene: TRBV11-2; J gene: TRBJ2-3; D gene: .; CDR3 protein: CASSLLGFGTDTQYF; CDR3 DNA: TGTGCCAGCAGCTTACTGGGGTTCGGCACAGATACGCAGTATTTT